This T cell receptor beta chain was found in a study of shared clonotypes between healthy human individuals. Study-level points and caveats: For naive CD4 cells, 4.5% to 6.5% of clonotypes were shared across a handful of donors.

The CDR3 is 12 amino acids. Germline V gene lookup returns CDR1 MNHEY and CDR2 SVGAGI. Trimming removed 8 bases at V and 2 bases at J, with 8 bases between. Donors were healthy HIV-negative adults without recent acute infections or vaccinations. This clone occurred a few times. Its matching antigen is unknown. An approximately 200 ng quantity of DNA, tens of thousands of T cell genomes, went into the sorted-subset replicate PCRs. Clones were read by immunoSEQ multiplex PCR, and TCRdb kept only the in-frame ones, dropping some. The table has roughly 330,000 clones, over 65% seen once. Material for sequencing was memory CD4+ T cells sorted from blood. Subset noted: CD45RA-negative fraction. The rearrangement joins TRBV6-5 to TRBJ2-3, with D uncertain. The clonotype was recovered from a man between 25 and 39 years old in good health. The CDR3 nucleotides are TGTGCCAGCCACTCGTCCACAGATACGCAGTATTTT. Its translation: CASHSSTDTQYF.